The rows below give T cell receptor beta chains drawn from one sample of a study of T cells in Graves' hyperthyroidism and ophthalmopathy. TCRdb fed the multiplex PCR reads into MiXCR, producing one record per CDR3 protein. There are over 650,000 distinct CDR3 sequences in the sample; roughly 17% occur only once, and about 8.4% lies in the top ten. Sequenced sample: blood. The source of these receptors is a man aged 18 to 30 with Graves' hyperthyroidism. Both conserved end residues are part of each CDR3. The D gene is left open where the match is weak. Size values are once, few and many counts, or a class for expanded clones, and some rows have none.

V gene: TRBV2; clone size: -; J gene: TRBJ2-2; D gene: TRBD1; CDR3 DNA: TGTGCCAGCATGACAGGGTCCGGGGAGCTGTTTTTT; CDR3 protein: CASMTGSGELFF
V gene: TRBV6-1; clone size: -; J gene: TRBJ2-5; D gene: TRBD2; CDR3 DNA: TGTGCCAGCATAGGCGGGGGAGCAGAGACCCAGTACTTC; CDR3 protein: CASIGGGAETQYF
V gene: TRBV4-1; clone size: -; J gene: TRBJ2-6; D gene: -; CDR3 DNA: TGCGCCAGCAGGCCGGGGATGCGAGGGGCCAACGTCCTGACTTTC; CDR3 protein: CASRPGMRGANVLTF
V gene: TRBV20-1; clone size: -; J gene: TRBJ2-7; D gene: -; CDR3 DNA: TGCAGTGCTAGAGCCTCCGGCCGCAGCCCTCTACGCGAGCAGTACTTC; CDR3 protein: CSARASGRSPLREQYF
V gene: TRBV28; clone size: few; J gene: TRBJ1-1; D gene: -; CDR3 DNA: TGTGCCAGCAGTTCCTGGGAATCGGTGAACACTGAAGCTTTCTTT; CDR3 protein: CASSSWESVNTEAFF
V gene: TRBV28; clone size: many; J gene: TRBJ2-7; D gene: TRBD1; CDR3 DNA: TGTGCCAGCAGTTCCCCTGGACAGGCGATAACCTACGAGCAGTACTTC; CDR3 protein: CASSSPGQAITYEQYF
V gene: TRBV2; clone size: many; J gene: TRBJ2-3; D gene: -; CDR3 DNA: TGTGCCAGCAGCTACAGGGGAGGGACAGATACGCAGTATTTT; CDR3 protein: CASSYRGGTDTQYF
V gene: TRBV9; clone size: few; J gene: TRBJ2-2; D gene: -; CDR3 DNA: TGTGCCAGCAGCGTAGATCGACTCACCGGGGAGCTGTTTTTT; CDR3 protein: CASSVDRLTGELFF
V gene: TRBV24-1; clone size: few; J gene: TRBJ1-5; D gene: -; CDR3 DNA: TGTGCCACCAGTGGATCGGGTGTGGGCAATCAGCCCCAGCATTTT; CDR3 protein: CATSGSGVGNQPQHF
V gene: TRBV6-1; clone size: many; J gene: TRBJ2-7; D gene: -; CDR3 DNA: TGTGCCAGCAGTGAAGCCCAAGGATTAGGCTCTTACGAGCAGTACTTC; CDR3 protein: CASSEAQGLGSYEQYF
V gene: TRBV20-1; clone size: -; J gene: TRBJ2-5; D gene: -; CDR3 DNA: TGCAGTGCTAGAGATCTGTCCGGGAGTTTTGAGACCCAGTACTTC; CDR3 protein: CSARDLSGSFETQYF
V gene: TRBV30; clone size: -; J gene: TRBJ1-4; D gene: -; CDR3 DNA: TGTGCCTGGAGCCCTCTCCGAGGGCGGGGGCGGCGGGAAAAACTGTTTTTT; CDR3 protein: CAWSPLRGRGRREKLFF
V gene: TRBV27; clone size: few; J gene: TRBJ2-5; D gene: -; CDR3 DNA: TGTGCCAGCAGTACCCGTCGAGCCAGAGAGACCCAGTACTTC; CDR3 protein: CASSTRRARETQYF
V gene: TRBV4-3; clone size: -; J gene: TRBJ2-3; D gene: -; CDR3 DNA: TGCGCCAGCAGCCAAGACCCGGGGGCAACAGATACGCAGTATTTT; CDR3 protein: CASSQDPGATDTQYF
V gene: TRBV4-1; clone size: -; J gene: TRBJ1-5; D gene: TRBD1; CDR3 DNA: TGCGCCAGCAGCCCCCGGGACAGGGGAGGAGATCAGCCCCAGCATTTT; CDR3 protein: CASSPRDRGGDQPQHF
V gene: TRBV7-9; clone size: many; J gene: TRBJ2-1; D gene: -; CDR3 DNA: TGTGCCAGCAGCTTAGTAACGCTAGCCTCCGTGAATGAGCAGTTCTTC; CDR3 protein: CASSLVTLASVNEQFF
V gene: TRBV28; clone size: many; J gene: TRBJ2-7; D gene: TRBD2; CDR3 DNA: TGTGCCAGCAGTCCCGAGGGACTAGCGGGTTACGAGCAGTACTTC; CDR3 protein: CASSPEGLAGYEQYF
V gene: TRBV3-1; clone size: few; J gene: TRBJ2-5; D gene: TRBD2; CDR3 DNA: TGTGCCAGCAGCCAAGGGCCTAGCGGGAGGTGGGAGACCCAGTACTTC; CDR3 protein: CASSQGPSGRWETQYF
V gene: TRBV24-1; clone size: -; J gene: TRBJ1-6; D gene: -; CDR3 DNA: TGTGCCACCAGTGATGGACTTAATTCACCCCTCCACTTT; CDR3 protein: CATSDGLNSPLHF
V gene: TRBV9; clone size: few; J gene: TRBJ2-7; D gene: TRBD2; CDR3 DNA: TGTGCCAGCAGCGTGGGGACTAGTCACTACGAGCAGTACTTC; CDR3 protein: CASSVGTSHYEQYF
V gene: TRBV11-2; clone size: many; J gene: TRBJ1-6; D gene: -; CDR3 DNA: TGTGCCAGCAGCTTGGCCGGACCTGATTCACCCCTCCACTTT; CDR3 protein: CASSLAGPDSPLHF
V gene: TRBV18; clone size: few; J gene: TRBJ2-2; D gene: TRBD2; CDR3 DNA: TGTGCCAGCTCACCGACTAGCTACACCGGGGAGCTGTTTTTT; CDR3 protein: CASSPTSYTGELFF